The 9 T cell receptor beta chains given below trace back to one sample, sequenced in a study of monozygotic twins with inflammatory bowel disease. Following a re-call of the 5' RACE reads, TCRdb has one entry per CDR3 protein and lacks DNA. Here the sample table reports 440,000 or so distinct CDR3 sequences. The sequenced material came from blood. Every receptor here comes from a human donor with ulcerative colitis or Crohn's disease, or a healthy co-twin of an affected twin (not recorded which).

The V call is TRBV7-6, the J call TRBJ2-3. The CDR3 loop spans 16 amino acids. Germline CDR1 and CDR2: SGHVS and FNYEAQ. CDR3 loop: CASSLGTTLGTDTQYF.

CDR3 residues: CASSQRGWEVPNEKLFF. The chain joins TRBV4-1 to TRBJ1-4. The CDR3 runs to 17 residues. Germline-derived CDR1 and CDR2 are MGHRA and YSYEKL.

This CDR3 reads CASSPLTGATGNTIYF. This chain joins TRBV5-1 and TRBJ1-3; absent DNA, TCRdb's TRBD1 call cannot be checked. From germline, CDR1 is SGHRS and CDR2 YFSETQ. This CDR3 contains 16 residues.

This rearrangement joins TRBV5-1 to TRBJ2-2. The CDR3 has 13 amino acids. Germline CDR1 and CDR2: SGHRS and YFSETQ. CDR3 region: CASMMANTGELFF.

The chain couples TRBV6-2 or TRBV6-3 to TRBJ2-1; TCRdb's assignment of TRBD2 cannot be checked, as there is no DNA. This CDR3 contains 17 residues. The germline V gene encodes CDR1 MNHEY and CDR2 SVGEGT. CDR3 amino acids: CASSTTSGRLLGDEQFF.

Here the CDR3 reads CSASVWGREQPQHF. This chain connects TRBV20-1 to TRBJ1-5; TCRdb outputs TRBD1, but without DNA this stays unchecked. Germline CDR1 and CDR2: DFQATT and SNEGSKA (reference sequence). The CDR3 contains 14 residues.

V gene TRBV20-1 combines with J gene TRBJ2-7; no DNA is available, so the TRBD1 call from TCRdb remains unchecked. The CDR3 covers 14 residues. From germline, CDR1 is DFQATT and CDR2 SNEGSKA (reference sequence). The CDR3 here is CSAKKGDRGSEQYF.

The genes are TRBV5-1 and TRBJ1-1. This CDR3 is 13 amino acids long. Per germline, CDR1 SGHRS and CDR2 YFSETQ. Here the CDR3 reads CASSLKQNTEAFF.

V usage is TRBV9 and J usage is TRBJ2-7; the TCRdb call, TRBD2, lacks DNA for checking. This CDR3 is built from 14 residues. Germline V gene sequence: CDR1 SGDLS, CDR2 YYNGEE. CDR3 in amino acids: CASSVRPAGGLQYF.